These 2 T cell receptor beta chains came from one sample sequenced in a study of shared clonotypes between healthy human individuals. The assay was immunoSEQ multiplex PCR, and TCRdb's table has in-frame clones only and misses some. The data hold 650,000 to 700,000 clones, with about 92% observed a single time. Material: memory CD8+ T cells from PBMCs. This sample's subset: CD45RO+ cells pooled with CCR7-negative TemRA cells. Every receptor here comes from a man between 18 and 35 years old in good health. Some clones in this sample may be carry-over from other donors' samples.

The rearrangement uses TRBV4-1 and TRBJ1-1; possibly TRBD1 for D (5 bases). This CDR3 is built from 13 residues. V dropped 4 bases and J dropped 1 base, with 7 bases sitting between them. Germline V gives CDR1 MGHRA, CDR2 YSYEKL. The CDR3 spells CASSRGENTEAFF. The CDR3 nucleotides read TGCGCCAGCAGCCGGGGGGAGAACACTGAAGCTTTCTTT.

V is TRBV6-5 and J is TRBJ2-4, with D perhaps TRBD2 (5 bases). V was clipped by 1 base and J by 1 base, with 11 bases between them. The CDR3 loop spans 16 amino acids. Germline loops: CDR1 MNHEY, CDR2 SVGAGI. CDR3 residues: CASSYWLWEAKNIQYF. CDR3 coding DNA: TGTGCCAGCAGTTACTGGTTGTGGGAGGCCAAAAACATTCAGTACTTC.